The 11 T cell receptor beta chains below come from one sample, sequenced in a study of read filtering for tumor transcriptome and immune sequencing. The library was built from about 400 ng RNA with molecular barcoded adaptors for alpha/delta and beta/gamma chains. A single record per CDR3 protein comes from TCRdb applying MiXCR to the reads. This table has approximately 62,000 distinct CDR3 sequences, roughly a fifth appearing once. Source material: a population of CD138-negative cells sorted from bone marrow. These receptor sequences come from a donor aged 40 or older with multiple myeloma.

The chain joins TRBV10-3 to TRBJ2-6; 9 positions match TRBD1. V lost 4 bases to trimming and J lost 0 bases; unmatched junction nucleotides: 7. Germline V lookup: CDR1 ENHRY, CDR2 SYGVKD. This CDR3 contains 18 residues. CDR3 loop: CAISVETGGFSGANVLTF. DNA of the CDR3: TGTGCCATCAGTGTAGAGACAGGGGGTTTCTCTGGGGCCAACGTCCTGACTTTC.

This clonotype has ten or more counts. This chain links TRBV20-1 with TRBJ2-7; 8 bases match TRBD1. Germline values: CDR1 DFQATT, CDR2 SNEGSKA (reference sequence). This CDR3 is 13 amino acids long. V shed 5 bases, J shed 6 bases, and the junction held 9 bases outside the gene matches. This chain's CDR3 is CSAGGQVSPEQYF. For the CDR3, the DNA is TGCAGTGCTGGGGGACAGGTCTCCCCCGAGCAGTACTTC.

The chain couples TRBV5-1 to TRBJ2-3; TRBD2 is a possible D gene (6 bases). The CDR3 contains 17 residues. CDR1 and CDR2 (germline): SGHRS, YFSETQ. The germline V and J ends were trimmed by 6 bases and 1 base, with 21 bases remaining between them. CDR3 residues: CASIFGPASGRTDTQYF. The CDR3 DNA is TGCGCCAGCATCTTCGGCCCAGCCAGCGGGCGCACAGATACGCAGTATTTT.

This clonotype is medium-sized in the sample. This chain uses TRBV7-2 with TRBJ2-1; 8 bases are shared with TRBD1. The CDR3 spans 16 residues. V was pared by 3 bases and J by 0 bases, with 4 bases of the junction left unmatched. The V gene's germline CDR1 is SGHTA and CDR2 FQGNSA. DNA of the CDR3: TGTGCCAGCAGCTTGGGTACAGGGGGCTCCTACAATGAGCAGTTCTTC. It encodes CASSLGTGGSYNEQFF.

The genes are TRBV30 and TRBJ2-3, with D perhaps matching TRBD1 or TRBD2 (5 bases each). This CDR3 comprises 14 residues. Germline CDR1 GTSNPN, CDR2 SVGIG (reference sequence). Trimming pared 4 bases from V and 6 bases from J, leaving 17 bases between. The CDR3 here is CAWTRGGSGDTQYF. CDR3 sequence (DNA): TGTGCCTGGACTAGGGGCGGGTCCGGCGATACGCAGTATTTT.

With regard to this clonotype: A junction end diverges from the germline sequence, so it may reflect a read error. The CDR3 protein is CASSPDPSGREQHF. The CDR3 nucleotides are TGTGCCAGCAGCCCCGACCCTAGCGGGAGGGAGCAGCACTTC. V is TRBV7-2 and J is TRBJ2-7, with 12 bases lining up with TRBD2. Per germline, CDR1 SGHTA and CDR2 FQGNSA. The CDR3 loop spans 14 amino acids. Using reference TRBV7-2 and TRBJ2-7 for the parts outside the CDR3, the full variable domain is GAGVSQSPSNKVTEKGKDVELRCDPISGHTALYWYRQSLGQGLEFLIYFQGNSAPDKSGLPSDRFSAERTGGSVSTLTIQRTQQEDSAVYLCASSPDPSGREQHFGPGTRLTVT.

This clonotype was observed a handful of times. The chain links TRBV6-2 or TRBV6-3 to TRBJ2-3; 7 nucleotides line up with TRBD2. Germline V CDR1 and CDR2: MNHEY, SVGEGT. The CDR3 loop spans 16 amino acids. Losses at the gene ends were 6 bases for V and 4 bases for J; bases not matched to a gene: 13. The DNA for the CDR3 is TGTGCCAGCAGCCGACCCGGACTAGATGCGGCAGATACGCAGTATTTT. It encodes CASSRPGLDAADTQYF.

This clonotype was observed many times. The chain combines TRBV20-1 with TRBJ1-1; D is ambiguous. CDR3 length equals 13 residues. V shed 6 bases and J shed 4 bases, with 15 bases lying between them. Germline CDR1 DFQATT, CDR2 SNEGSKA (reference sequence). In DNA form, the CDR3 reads TGCAGTGCGGTTGGATTGCGAGTCACTGAAGCTTTCTTT. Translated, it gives CSAVGLRVTEAFF.

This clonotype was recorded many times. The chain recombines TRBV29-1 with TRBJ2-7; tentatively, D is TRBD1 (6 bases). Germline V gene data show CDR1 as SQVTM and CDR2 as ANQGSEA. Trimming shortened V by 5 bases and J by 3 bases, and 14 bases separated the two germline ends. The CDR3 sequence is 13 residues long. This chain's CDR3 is CSVWVVDSYEQYF. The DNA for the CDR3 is TGCAGCGTTTGGGTGGTGGACAGCTACGAGCAGTACTTC.

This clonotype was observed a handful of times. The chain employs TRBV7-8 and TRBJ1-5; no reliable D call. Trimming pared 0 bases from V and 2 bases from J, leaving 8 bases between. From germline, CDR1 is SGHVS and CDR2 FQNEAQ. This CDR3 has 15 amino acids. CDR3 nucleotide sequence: TGTGCCAGCAGCTTAGCAGGGATTGGCAATCAGCCCCAGCATTTT. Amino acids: CASSLAGIGNQPQHF.

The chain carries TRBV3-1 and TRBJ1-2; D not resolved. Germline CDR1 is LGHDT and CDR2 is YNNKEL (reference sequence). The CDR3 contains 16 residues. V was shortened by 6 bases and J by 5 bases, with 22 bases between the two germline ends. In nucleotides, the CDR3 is TGTGCCAGCAGTTTTATGGTAGGGCCCTCCAGGTATGGCTACACCTTC. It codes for CASSFMVGPSRYGYTF.